This record concerns one T cell receptor (beta chain) sequence. The sample comes from a study of OX40 agonist ivuxolimab in advanced cancers. The investigators sampled blood at baseline, at cycle 4 day 1, and at cycle 7 day 1. Sequencing used immunoSEQ multiplex PCR; TCRdb keeps in-frame clones, though not all of them. In the table there are roughly 60,000 clones, about 83% of which are singletons. The receptor was isolated from an adult with an advanced solid tumor such as melanoma, head and neck, liver or kidney cancer. The sample in question was CD4+ or CD8+ T cells sorted from blood, obtained in a trial of the OX40 agonist ivuxolimab.

The CDR3 bases are TGTGCCTGGAGTGTAGACGGGGGAGGACTGCAACTGAATGAAAAACTGTTTTTT. Protein sequence: CAWSVDGGGLQLNEKLFF. The chain has TRBV30 and TRBJ1-4, with D possibly matching TRBD1 (5 bases). The V gene's germline CDR1 is GTSNPN and CDR2 SVGIG (reference sequence). The CDR3 consists of 18 residues. The V and J ends lost 0 bases and 5 bases respectively, with 22 bases between them.